Described below is a single TCR beta chain sequence and its context. Which antigen it targets is not known. The input lacks base qualities; no much larger clone sits a single base away. The data originate from a study of regulatory T cells in long-lasting Graves disease (dated by TCRdb to the early 2020s). General notes on the study: Patients with newly diagnosed Graves' disease had been on antithyroid drugs for under 3 months. A total of about 33 samples underwent TCR sequencing, from roughly 13 patients with persistent Graves' disease and 20 or so patients with newly diagnosed Graves' disease. Peripheral blood TCR sequencing and RNA sequencing compared persistent Graves' disease patients with newly diagnosed Graves' disease patients. The study was conducted in China and was registered as a clinical trial.

General conclusions and limits of the study: More public clonotypes were shared among persistent patients (about 2,800) than among newly diagnosed patients (over 900). The study examined only peripheral blood because the primary lesion, thyroid tissue, could not be accessed. Persistent Graves' disease patients showed lower TCR Shannon entropy and fewer highly expanded clones than newly diagnosed patients, suggesting clonal expansion. As a limitation, the authors acknowledged that the small sample size may reduce accuracy. Sequencing and analysis were limited to the TCR beta chain. TRBV28, TRBJ1-2 and TRBJ2-5 were preferentially used in persistent disease, while TRBV20-1 and TRBJ2-1 were favored in newly diagnosed disease.

V and J are trimmed by 6 bases and 2 bases, and the gene matches miss 9 bases of the junction. Including cysteine and phenylalanine, the CDR3 has 15 amino acids. Just the 45-base CDR3 DNA is kept, in frame starting at base 1. CDR1 and CDR2 are read off the germline V gene as MGHRA and YSYEKL. Taken with the paper, the label for time point translates to: newly diagnosed GD, antithyroid drugs for less than 3 months. For both TCR sequencing and RNA sequencing, RNA was extracted from PBMCs using TRIzol. The diagnosis of Graves' disease was made according to American Thyroid Association guidelines. Recruitment of patients was carried out at an endocrinology department in Xi'an, China. Each patient gave about 10 milliliters of peripheral blood, collected in an EDTA anticoagulant tube. Ficoll Paque Plus density gradient separation was used to isolate PBMCs, and no additional T cell sorting was done. RNA quality was checked with an Agilent 2100 Bioanalyzer and agarose gel, and concentration with a NanoDrop 2000.

Libraries were made using multiplex PCR. The data were produced on an Illumina HiSeq 4000. TCR beta libraries were built with iRepertoire HTBI primers and Arm-PCR amplification of CDR3 regions. Gel purification was performed on PCR products prior to sequencing. The authors' analysis ran thus. Gene usage analysis of CDR3 amino acid clonotypes relied on the roughly 64 TRBV and 14 TRBJ segments identified across samples. COPE and FqMerger were used to merge filtered high-quality paired reads into contigs. BLAST was used to align contigs to IMGT TRBV, TRBD and TRBJ reference genes, with CDR3 defined following IMGT. Clonotypes above 0.1% frequency were classified as highly expanded clones. Repertoire diversity was measured by Shannon entropy, and V-J evenness by the Gini coefficient. Clonotypes shared by more than one individual were considered public. The public reads were reanalyzed by TCRdb: fastp trimming at Q25, MiXCR alignment, in-frame beta chains only. All rows with the same CDR3 protein become a single entry with the most common DNA and genes. It is TCRdb's table, rather than the study itself, that gives the V and J calls and clone size. The sample table holds 600,000 to 650,000 distinct CDR3 sequences, of which approximately 15% were seen once. The top ten clones comprise around a sixth of the sample.

This same sample was also taken into another study, of T cells in Graves' hyperthyroidism and ophthalmopathy. The second paper further reports: Graves' hyperthyroidism was defined as stable when no progression to ophthalmopathy occurred over 18 months of follow-up. The hyperthyroidism patients were between 18 and 65 years old and newly diagnosed, with a disease duration of less than 2 months. Any patient with an uncontrolled infection, another autoimmune disease, pregnancy or lactation was excluded. Diagnoses relied on clinical symptoms, serum thyroxine and TRAb, thyroid ultrasound and orbital computed tomography. The TCR CDR3 was subjected to a first round of RT-PCR using the HTBI primer set and the Qiagen OneStep RT-PCR kit. Most expanded thyroid clonotypes (frequency above 0.001) were also detected in blood, suggesting blood repertoires may reflect thyroid immune responses. Ophthalmopathy was separated from stable hyperthyroidism by a 13 V-J signature model, with around 90% sensitivity and approximately 81% specificity obtained in cross-validation and 80%/75% obtained in testing. In validation, the model predicted progression to ophthalmopathy with approximately 70% sensitivity and over 72% specificity, a median of approximately 6.7 months before onset. To identify distinguishing TCR V-J signatures, a discovery cohort of roughly 100 patients was used, comprising some 45 with Graves' ophthalmopathy and some 60 with stable Graves' hyperthyroidism. Prospective prediction of ophthalmopathy was tested in an independent validation cohort consisting of 18 hyperthyroidism patients and some 17 patients who later progressed to ophthalmopathy. The roughly 100 discovery patients were randomly split 7:3 into training and test sets. The study also compared thyroid tissue and blood T-cell repertoires from several Graves' hyperthyroidism patients. Following sampling, methimazole starting at 30 mg daily was given to hyperthyroidism patients, and high-dose intravenous methylprednisolone was given to ophthalmopathy patients. Libraries were constructed in a second round of multiplex PCR, after which size selection and purification were carried out. Paired-end sequencing of the libraries was performed with 100 bp reads on an Illumina HiSeq2000. SOAPnuke was used to process the raw data, throwing out any read that contained adapters or uncalled bases, had a mean Phred below 15, or lacked an exact constant-primer or identifier match. High-quality paired reads were merged using COPE v1.2.5, and each unique nucleotide sequence was defined as a clonotype. MiTCR v1.1 was used to align clonotypes to the IMGT TRBV, TRBD and TRBJ reference segments. The analysis was restricted to V-J combinations with a frequency above 0.0001, which together covered approximately 99% of the repertoires. A TCS score was defined as the ratio of F50 (clonal expansion) to E x V (chaos), with BLOSUM62-based TCRdist applied between CDR3 peptides within each V-J. Welch's t-statistics and random forest reduced just over 500 V-J features to about 13, which were used in a naive Bayes classifier (R e1071). No statistical method was used to fix the sample size in advance, and group allocation was not hidden from the investigators. TCR Vbeta CDR3 sequencing of some 140 peripheral blood samples (around 45 ophthalmopathy, over 70 hyperthyroidism and some 17 progressor patients) is reported in the paper.

The chain joins TRBV4-1 to TRBJ1-1; 7 middle bases align to TRBD1. This sequence originates from a woman in her 30s with Graves disease. Donor details come from another sample of the same person, matched by shared clones. Sample: peripheral blood mononuclear cells (PBMCs), taken at new diagnosis, from a patient treated with antithyroid drugs. The CDR3 protein is CASSLTGTANTEAFF. DNA sequence: TGCGCCAGCAGTCTGACCGGGACAGCAAACACTGAAGCTTTCTTT.